A single sample gave rise to the 20 T cell receptor beta chains below, sequenced in a study of blood T cell repertoires in COVID-19. The assay was immunoSEQ multiplex PCR, and TCRdb's table has in-frame clones only and misses some. Of 350,000 to 450,000 clones detected, roughly 90% appear once; the ten largest clones hold about 1.8%. The sequencing sample was made of PBMCs or T cells enriched from blood (not recorded which). The receptor set was obtained from a woman younger than 45 who had recovered from COVID-19.

The genes are TRBV5-4 and TRBJ2-7; D remains ambiguous. The CDR3 is made up of 14 amino acids. Germline CDR1 reads SGHNT; CDR2 reads YYREEE (reference sequence). V was pared by 2 bases and J by 0 bases, with 9 bases between. CDR3 amino acids: CASSLDLSSYEQYF. CDR3 coding DNA: TGTGCCAGCAGCTTAGACTTAAGCTCCTACGAGCAGTACTTC.

On this clone: The sample has other DNA sequences that encode this CDR3 too. J is TRBJ1-5 and V is TRBV5-1, with 8 bases fitting TRBD1. The germline V gene has CDR1 SGHRS and CDR2 YFSETQ. The J segment lost 5 bases and the V segment lost 4 bases, leaving 5 bases of the junction unmatched. This CDR3 is built from 14 residues. CDR3 DNA sequence: TGCGCCAGCAGCCCAGGGACAGGAGATCAGCCCCAGCATTTT. Its protein is CASSPGTGDQPQHF. The variable domain in full, completed from reference TRBV5-1 and TRBJ1-5, reads KAGVTQTPRYLIKTRGQQVTLSCSPISGHRSVSWYQQTPGQGLQFLFEYFSETQRNKGNFPGRFSGRQFSNSRSEMNVSTLELGDSALYLCASSPGTGDQPQHFGDGTRLSIL.

The rearrangement links TRBV2 to TRBJ2-5; D gene uncertain. Trimming stripped 8 bases from V and 2 bases from J, with 6 bases between. There are 11 residues in the CDR3. CDR1 SNHLY and CDR2 FYNNEI come from the germline V gene. This CDR3 is CASEEQETQYF. The CDR3 region has the DNA TGTGCCAGCGAGGAACAAGAGACCCAGTACTTC.

This sequence joins TRBV6-1 and TRBJ1-1; no definite D call. Between the trimmed V and J ends, which lost 2 bases and 13 bases, there was a span of 14 bases. Germline V gene lookup returns CDR1 MNHNS and CDR2 SASEGT. The CDR3 has 12 amino acids. The CDR3 loop is CASSEYWALGFF. Here the CDR3 DNA reads TGTGCCAGCAGTGAATACTGGGCCCTGGGTTTCTTT.

The chain recombines TRBV11-2 with TRBJ1-1, with D unclear. Germline assignment: CDR1 SGHAT and CDR2 FQNNGV. V gave up 1 base and J gave up 0 bases, with 18 bases separating them. This CDR3 region has 18 residues. The CDR3 nucleotides are TGTGCCAGCAGCTTAGGGTACGTGAGACATTCACTGAACACTGAAGCTTTCTTT. Amino acid sequence: CASSLGYVRHSLNTEAFF.

The J gene is TRBJ2-1, the V gene TRBV20-1, with 12 bases fitting TRBD2. Germline V lookup: CDR1 DFQATT, CDR2 SNEGSKA (reference sequence). J lost 5 bases, V lost 3 bases, and 26 bases had no gene match. The CDR3 length is 22 residues. CDR3 protein: CSASSASGGDFGSVFGNNEQFF. The DNA for the CDR3 is TGCAGTGCTAGTAGCGCTAGCGGGGGGGATTTTGGTTCTGTGTTCGGAAACAATGAGCAGTTCTTC.

The chain combines TRBV30 with TRBJ1-5; D unclear. This CDR3 is built from 13 residues. Per germline, CDR1 GTSNPN and CDR2 SVGIG (reference sequence). V was cut by 5 bases and J by 4 bases, with 12 bases left in between. CDR3 bases: TGTGCCTGGCGAGCTAGTCCAAATCAGCCCCAGCATTTT. Translating gives CAWRASPNQPQHF.

The chain recombines TRBV10-1 with TRBJ1-2; tentative D call: TRBD1 (5 bases). V dropped 2 bases and J dropped 4 bases, with 8 bases sitting between them. This CDR3 contains 13 residues. Looked up from germline, CDR1 is WNHNN and CDR2 is SYGVQD (reference sequence). The CDR3 coding sequence is TGCGCCAGCAGTGAGACCGGGGGCTATGGCTACACCTTC. This sequence encodes CASSETGGYGYTF.

This clone has only a few counts. The V call is TRBV12-5, the J call TRBJ2-1, with a possible D match to TRBD1 (6 bases). The CDR3 extends over 13 amino acids. The V gene's germline CDR1 is LGHNT and CDR2 FRNRAP. V lost 4 bases to trimming and J lost 7 bases, with 11 bases between them. CDR3 protein: CASGSNRENEQFF. The DNA of the CDR3 is TGTGCTAGTGGTTCCAACAGGGAAAATGAGCAGTTCTTC.

The rearrangement joins TRBV27 to TRBJ2-3, with unresolved D. The V gene's germline CDR1 is MNHEY and CDR2 SMNVEV (reference sequence). Trimming took 6 bases from V and 1 from J, leaving 5 bases between them. This CDR3 contains 12 residues. CDR3 in DNA: TGTGCCAGCAGCCTAGGCACAGATACGCAGTATTTT. Its translation: CASSLGTDTQYF.

The chain combines TRBV19 with TRBJ2-6; 12 bases are a match to TRBD1. The CDR3 spans 18 residues. Losses at the gene ends were 4 bases for V and 2 bases for J; bases not matched to a gene: 6. The germline CDR1 and CDR2 sequences are LNHDA and SQIVND (reference sequence). DNA of the CDR3: TGTGCCAGTAGTACCCGGGGACAGGGGGCCGCTGGGGCCAACGTCCTGACTTTC. Translating gives CASSTRGQGAAGANVLTF. Looking up the rest from reference TRBV19 and TRBJ2-6 gives the full variable domain: DGGITQSPKYLFRKEGQNVTLSCEQNLNHDAMYWYRQDPGQGLRLIYYSQIVNDFQKGDIAEGYSVSREKKESFPLTVTSAQKNPTAFYLCASSTRGQGAAGANVLTFGAGSRLTVL.

The chain links TRBV18 to TRBJ1-2, with 9 bases lining up with TRBD1. The CDR3 has 15 residues. J lost 3 bases, V lost 4 bases, and 6 bases had no gene match. CDR1 and CDR2 (germline): KGHSH, LQKENI. CDR3 coding DNA: TGTGCCAGCTCACTTAGGACAGGGGTGGACTATGGCTACACCTTC. This gives the protein CASSLRTGVDYGYTF. The complete variable domain, with remaining parts taken from reference TRBV18 and TRBJ1-2, reads NAGVMQNPRHLVRRRGQEARLRCSPMKGHSHVYWYRQLPEEGLKFMVYLQKENIIDESGMPKERFSAEFPKEGPSILRIQQVVRGDSAAYFCASSLRTGVDYGYTFGSGTRLTVV.

The V gene is TRBV3-1 (or the pseudogene TRBV3-2), the J gene TRBJ1-1; TRBD1 agrees at 7 bases. The ends lost 1 base at V and 4 bases at J; junction bases unmatched: 0. Germline values: CDR1 LGHDT, CDR2 YNNKEL (reference sequence). The CDR3 totals 13 residues. The CDR3 sequence is CASSQGDSTEAFF. CDR3 bases: TGTGCCAGCAGCCAAGGGGACAGCACTGAAGCTTTCTTT.

The gene calls are TRBV7-9 and TRBJ1-6; unclear D gene. CDR3 length equals 15 residues. V shed 5 bases and J shed 6 bases, with 14 bases lying between them. Germline loops: CDR1 SEHNR, CDR2 FQNEAQ (reference sequence). Here the CDR3 reads CASSLGGGINSPLHF. Here the CDR3 DNA reads TGTGCCAGCAGCCTGGGAGGAGGTATTAATTCACCCCTCCACTTT.

The rearrangement uses TRBV12-3 or TRBV12-4 and TRBJ1-4, with D unresolved. The CDR3 runs to 12 residues. V dropped 7 bases and J dropped 4 bases, with 7 bases sitting between them. The CDR3 loop reads CASKSGNEKLFF. Written as DNA, the CDR3 is TGTGCCAGCAAATCCGGTAATGAAAAACTGTTTTTT.

The rearrangement joins TRBV28 to TRBJ2-1; 8 bases match TRBD2. The V and J ends lost 1 base and 2 bases, in that order; junction bases with no gene match: 4. Germline V lookup: CDR1 MDHEN, CDR2 SYDVKM. The CDR3 runs 16 residues. CDR3 protein: CASSLSVAGPYNEQFF. DNA of the CDR3: TGTGCCAGCAGTTTATCCGTAGCGGGACCCTACAATGAGCAGTTCTTC.

This chain joins TRBV5-1 and TRBJ2-1; perhaps TRBD2 as D (6 bases). V was shortened by 4 bases and J by 0 bases, with 17 bases between the two germline ends. CDR3 length: 17 amino acids. The germline V gene has CDR1 SGHRS and CDR2 YFSETQ. The CDR3 nucleotides read TGCGCCAGCAGCGTTAACCCGGGACTTGGCTCCTACAATGAGCAGTTCTTC. Its protein product is CASSVNPGLGSYNEQFF.

V gene TRBV28 combines with J gene TRBJ2-1; 12 bases are a match to TRBD2. Germline CDR1 MDHEN, CDR2 SYDVKM. The CDR3 extends over 16 amino acids. J gave up 4 bases and V 4 bases, and 5 bases lay outside the gene matches. CDR3 DNA sequence: TGTGCCAGCAGTTCTAGCGGGGGGGAGACATACAATGAGCAGTTCTTC. Its protein product is CASSSSGGETYNEQFF.

The CDR3 DNA follows: TGTGCCAGCAGCTTACCCGCGGATTATGGCTACACCTTC. It encodes CASSLPADYGYTF. The chain uses TRBV7-2 and TRBJ1-2; D call uncertain. Germline V gene sequence: CDR1 SGHTA, CDR2 FQGNSA. The V end lost 2 bases, the J end lost 5 bases, and 9 bases lay between the germline ends. This CDR3 is built from 13 residues.

This clone was counted once. The chain joins TRBV3-1 (or the pseudogene TRBV3-2) to TRBJ1-1, with 7 positions matching TRBD1. The CDR3 is 15 amino acids. Unmatched junction bases numbered 9, after V lost 4 bases and J lost 4 bases. From germline, CDR1 is LGHDT and CDR2 YNNKEL (reference sequence). The CDR3 reads CASSRRDQGGTEAFF. The DNA for the CDR3 is TGTGCCAGCAGCCGAAGGGATCAGGGGGGCACTGAAGCTTTCTTT.